The present TCR beta chain was sequenced within a study of CD8 T cells in Susac syndrome (dated by TCRdb to 2018 to 2020). A note on the overall study: Repertoire sequencing was used to test whether CD8+ T cell activation and differentiation in Susac syndrome was antigen driven.

High-throughput TCR beta sequencing profiled peripheral blood CD8+ and CD4+ T cells from healthy donors, Susac syndrome patients and multiple sclerosis patients. The multiple sclerosis controls were treatment-naive patients who had stable or active relapsing-remitting disease and met the revised McDonald criteria. Bulk CD8+ and CD4+ T cells were purified by magnetic negative isolation, whereas CD8+ TEMRA cells were enriched by FACS. Blood was drawn into EDTA tubes, processed within 24 hours, and PBMCs were isolated by density gradient centrifugation. PBMCs intended for TCR sequencing were frozen in liquid nitrogen and were later thawed in a 37 degrees C water bath. The sorted or isolated CD4+, CD8+ and CD8+ TEMRA cells reached a purity of at least 90%. A word on this clonotype: What antigen it recognizes has not been identified. The record has no base qualities; no much larger clone is one base away.

RNA was extracted using the RNeasy kit, and roughly 0.45 to 1 ug of the RNA was reverse transcribed with random hexamers. The immunoSEQ multiplex PCR assay, which covers 54 Vbeta and 13 Jbeta segments, was used to amplify TCR beta CDR3 regions. PCR amplification bias was corrected by using a synthetic template baseline for primer optimization and computational correction. Per the source publication's procedure: Only productive sequences were kept, with reads annotated to V, D and J genes according to IMGT and analyzed in immunoSEQ Analyzer. To calculate clonality, Shannon entropy was normalized by log2 of the number of productive unique sequences and then subtracted from one. Public and private clones were assessed among the 100 most prevalent clones of each patient and control. Clones were defined as Susac-specific if absent from the healthy and MS cohorts, from under 1,200 published viral clones and from other ImmuneACCESS disease sequences. TCRdb reprocessed the public reads (quality trimming at Q25 with fastp, clone calling with MiXCR) and kept in-frame beta chains. Every distinct CDR3 protein forms one entry, paired with its most common genes and DNA. The V and J calls come from TCRdb's annotation, not from the publication. For this sample there are roughly 200,000 distinct CDR3 sequences; approximately 95% appear just once. Around 0.08% of the sample comes from the top ten.

Beyond this particular receptor, the publication reports: The number of individuals in the TCR sequencing and HLA analysis was recognized as being relatively small.

Via the germline V gene, CDR1 is SGHTA and CDR2 FQGNSA. V is cut by 1 base and J by 0 bases, and the space between the germline ends is 6 bases. The CDR3 runs 14 residues from the cysteine to the phenylalanine. Kept here is only the CDR3 DNA, which spans 42 bases and is read in frame from base 1. Sequencing was carried out using CD4+ T cells from PBMCs. The TCR sequence derives from a human donor with multiple sclerosis. The V gene is TRBV7-2 and the J gene is TRBJ1-1; there is no confident call for the D gene. The base sequence is TGTGCCAGCAGCTTAGTAGCTATGAACACTGAAGCTTTCTTT. Its translation is CASSLVAMNTEAFF.